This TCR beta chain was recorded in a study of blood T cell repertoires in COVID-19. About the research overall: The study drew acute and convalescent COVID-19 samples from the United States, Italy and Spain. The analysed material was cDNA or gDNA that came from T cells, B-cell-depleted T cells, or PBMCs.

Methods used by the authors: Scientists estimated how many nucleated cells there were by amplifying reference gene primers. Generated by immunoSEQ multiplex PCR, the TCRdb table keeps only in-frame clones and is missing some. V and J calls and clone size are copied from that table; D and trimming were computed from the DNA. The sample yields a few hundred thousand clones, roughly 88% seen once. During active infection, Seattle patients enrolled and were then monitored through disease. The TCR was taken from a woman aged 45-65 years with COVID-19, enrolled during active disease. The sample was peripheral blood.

CDR3 amino acids: CASSVDAGRNTGELFF. The CDR3 DNA reads as TGTGCCAGCAGCGTAGACGCGGGGAGGAACACCGGGGAGCTGTTTTTT. The V call is TRBV9, the J call TRBJ2-2, with D possibly TRBD2 on 6 matching bases. The ends were cut back, 0 bases at V and 1 base at J, with 10 bases in the middle. From germline, CDR1 is SGDLS and CDR2 YYNGEE. This CDR3 spans 16 amino acids.